The 18 T cell receptor beta chains listed next were all sequenced from one sample in a study of cytomegalovirus exposure and HLA in healthy donors. Repertoires were generated with immunoSEQ multiplex PCR, while TCRdb's copy carries only in-frame clones and drops some. This table has approximately 58,000 clones, 90% to 95% appearing once. The sequenced sample was PBMCs. These receptors were obtained from a woman younger than 35 in good health and CMV-seropositive.

The chain couples TRBV12-5 to TRBJ2-5, with D maybe TRBD2 (5 bases). The length of the CDR3 is 14 residues. CDR1 is LGHNT, CDR2 FRNRAP, per germline. V was shortened by 3 bases and J by 1 base, with 9 bases between the two germline ends. The CDR3 DNA sequence: TGTGCTAGTGGTTTAGCCGGGGTCCAAGAGACCCAGTACTTC. Protein product: CASGLAGVQETQYF.

The V gene is TRBV28, the J gene TRBJ1-2; maybe TRBD1 (6 bases). Germline V gene data show CDR1 as MDHEN and CDR2 as SYDVKM. The CDR3 length is 14 residues. V lost 3 bases and J lost 1, with 9 bases in between. CDR3 nucleotides: TGTGCCAGCAGTTTCTACAGGGATAACTATGGCTACACCTTC. Protein: CASSFYRDNYGYTF.

The chain couples TRBV13 to TRBJ2-1, with D maybe TRBD1 (5 bases). The germline CDR1 and CDR2 sequences are PRHDT and FYEKMQ (reference sequence). The V end was cut by 3 bases, the J end by 6 bases, with 15 bases between. The CDR3 is 15 residues long. The CDR3 reads CASSFLEQGSNEQFF. CDR3 bases: TGTGCCAGCAGCTTCTTGGAGCAGGGCAGCAATGAGCAGTTCTTC.

The chain links TRBV20-1 to TRBJ2-1; D gene ambiguous. V lost 5 bases and J lost 3, with 5 bases in between. This CDR3 comprises 11 residues. The germline V gene has CDR1 DFQATT and CDR2 SNEGSKA (reference sequence). The CDR3 sequence is CSAEDYNEQFF. For the CDR3, the DNA is TGCAGTGCTGAGGACTACAATGAGCAGTTCTTC.

The chain links TRBV19 to TRBJ2-5; TRBD1 matches at 9 bases. There are 13 residues in the CDR3. Germline trimming cut 6 bases from V and 2 bases from J; bases unmatched to any gene: 1. Germline CDR1 LNHDA, CDR2 SQIVND (reference sequence). CDR3 nucleotides: TGTGCCAGTAGGGGACAGGGTCAAGAGACCCAGTACTTC. Translation gives CASRGQGQETQYF.

The genes are TRBV7-2 and TRBJ2-5, with TRBD2 identical over 9 bases. Germline trimming cut 5 bases from V and 6 bases from J; bases unmatched to any gene: 13. Germline-derived CDR1 and CDR2 are SGHTA and FQGNSA. There are 16 residues in the CDR3. The CDR3 nucleotides read TGTGCCAGCAGCCTCCAACCCGGGACTAGCCCGAAGACCCAGTACTTC. Protein product: CASSLQPGTSPKTQYF.

CDR3 coding DNA: TGTGCCAGCAGAGGACAGGGTCAAGGCTATGGCTACACCTTC. Translated, it gives CASRGQGQGYGYTF. V and J are TRBV9 and TRBJ1-2, with TRBD1 identical over 8 bases. Per germline, CDR1 SGDLS and CDR2 YYNGEE. The J segment lost 4 bases and the V segment lost 5 bases, leaving 7 bases of the junction unmatched. This CDR3 spans 14 amino acids.

This sequence joins TRBV4-1 and TRBJ2-1; tentatively, D is TRBD2 (6 bases). Deletions cut 0 bases from V and 0 bases from J, with 15 bases between. Germline CDR1 and CDR2: MGHRA and YSYEKL. The CDR3 loop spans 18 amino acids. CDR3 nucleotides: TGCGCCAGCAGCCAAGAAGCTGTGGGGGGTTACTCCTACAATGAGCAGTTCTTC. Protein product: CASSQEAVGGYSYNEQFF.

The chain is built from TRBV19 and TRBJ2-1, with D perhaps matching TRBD2 (5 bases). The CDR3 contains 13 residues. Trimming removed 3 bases at V and 9 bases at J, with 12 bases between. In germline, CDR1 is LNHDA, CDR2 SQIVND (reference sequence). The chain's CDR3 is CASSISLAIEQFF. In nucleotides, the CDR3 is TGTGCCAGTAGTATCAGTCTAGCTATTGAGCAGTTCTTC. Complete variable domain (other parts from reference TRBV19 and TRBJ2-1): DGGITQSPKYLFRKEGQNVTLSCEQNLNHDAMYWYRQDPGQGLRLIYYSQIVNDFQKGDIAEGYSVSREKKESFPLTVTSAQKNPTAFYLCASSISLAIEQFFGPGTRLTVL.

The chain uses TRBV6-1 and TRBJ2-1; 7 positions match TRBD2. Germline-derived CDR1 and CDR2 are MNHNS and SASEGT. V lost 1 base, J lost 7 bases, and 10 bases stayed unmatched. The length of the CDR3 is 16 residues. The CDR3: CASSEVPLAATNEQFF. CDR3 DNA: TGTGCCAGCAGTGAAGTCCCCCTAGCGGCCACAAATGAGCAGTTCTTC.

This chain links TRBV7-3 with TRBJ2-3; 9 nucleotides agree with TRBD2. Trimming took 4 bases from V and 2 from J; bases not matched to a gene: 4. The CDR3 length is 15 residues. CDR1 and CDR2 (germline): SGHTA, FQGTGA. In nucleotides, the CDR3 is TGTGCCAGCAGCTGGACTAGCGCGACCACAGATACGCAGTATTTT. Protein product: CASSWTSATTDTQYF.

This clone came up once. This chain links TRBV5-1 with TRBJ2-5; TRBD1 might be the D (5 bases). CDR3 length equals 14 residues. Trimming removed 0 bases from V and 5 bases from J, with 11 bases in between. Germline V CDR1 and CDR2: SGHRS, YFSETQ. CDR3 amino acids: CASSLDLGAETQYF. The CDR3 nucleotides are TGCGCCAGCAGCTTGGATCTAGGGGCGGAGACCCAGTACTTC. The full variable domain, rest sourced from reference TRBV5-1 and TRBJ2-5, is KAGVTQTPRYLIKTRGQQVTLSCSPISGHRSVSWYQQTPGQGLQFLFEYFSETQRNKGNFPGRFSGRQFSNSRSEMNVSTLELGDSALYLCASSLDLGAETQYFGPGTRLLVL.

This sequence joins TRBV11-2 and TRBJ2-3, with unresolved D. The CDR3 covers 13 residues. V was trimmed by 2 bases and J by 4 bases, leaving 7 bases between them. Germline-derived CDR1 and CDR2 are SGHAT and FQNNGV. In DNA form, the CDR3 reads TGTGCCAGCAGCTTATACCAGGCAGATACGCAGTATTTT. This translates into CASSLYQADTQYF.

The genes are TRBV30 and TRBJ1-5; D possibly corresponds to TRBD1 (5 bases). The CDR3 has 14 amino acids. Germline CDR1 reads GTSNPN; CDR2 reads SVGIG (reference sequence). V was shortened by 0 bases and J by 3 bases, with 9 bases between the two germline ends. The CDR3 DNA sequence: TGTGCCTGGAGTGTAGCAGGGAACAATCAGCCCCAGCATTTT. Its protein product is CAWSVAGNNQPQHF.

This chain connects TRBV11-2 to TRBJ1-1; a possible D gene is TRBD1 (5 bases). The CDR3 is made up of 12 amino acids. The V and J ends lost 1 base and 6 bases respectively, with 6 bases between them. Per germline, CDR1 SGHAT and CDR2 FQNNGV. CDR3 region: CASSLAGAEAFF. The DNA for the CDR3 is TGTGCCAGCAGCTTAGCGGGGGCTGAAGCTTTCTTT.

The chain links TRBV30 to TRBJ2-3, with 8 bases aligning to TRBD2. This CDR3 has 15 residues. J was trimmed by 1 base and V by 0 bases; bases with no gene match: 3. CDR1 and CDR2 (germline): GTSNPN, SVGIG (reference sequence). The chain's CDR3 is CAWSVLRGGTDTQYF. The CDR3 DNA sequence: TGTGCCTGGAGTGTTTTGCGGGGGGGCACAGATACGCAGTATTTT.

The V and J genes are TRBV7-9 and TRBJ2-2, with 7 bases that match TRBD1. The V and J ends lost 3 bases and 4 bases, in that order; junction bases with no gene match: 8. The CDR3 loop spans 16 amino acids. Germline V gene lookup returns CDR1 SEHNR and CDR2 FQNEAQ (reference sequence). The CDR3 region has the DNA TGTGCCAGCAGCTTTCCTAGGGCAGGGGGCACCGGGGAGCTGTTTTTT. It encodes CASSFPRAGGTGELFF.

The chain links TRBV7-6 to TRBJ2-3, with 7 bases matching TRBD2. The CDR3 extends over 13 amino acids. The V and J ends lost 5 bases and 5 bases, in that order; junction bases with no gene match: 4. CDR1 SGHVS and CDR2 FNYEAQ come from the germline V gene. The CDR3 is CASSPSGEDTQYF. In nucleotides, the CDR3 is TGTGCCAGCAGCCCCAGCGGGGAAGATACGCAGTATTTT.